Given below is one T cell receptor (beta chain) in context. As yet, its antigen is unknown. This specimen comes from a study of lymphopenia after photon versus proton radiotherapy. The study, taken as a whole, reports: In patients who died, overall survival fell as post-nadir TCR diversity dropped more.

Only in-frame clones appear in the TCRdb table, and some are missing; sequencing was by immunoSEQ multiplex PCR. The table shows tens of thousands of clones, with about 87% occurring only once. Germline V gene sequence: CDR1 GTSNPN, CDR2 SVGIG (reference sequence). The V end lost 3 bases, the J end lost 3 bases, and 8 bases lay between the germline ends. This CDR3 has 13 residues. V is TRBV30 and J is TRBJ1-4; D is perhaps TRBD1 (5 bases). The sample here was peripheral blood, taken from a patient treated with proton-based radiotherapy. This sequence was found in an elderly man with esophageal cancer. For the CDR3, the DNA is TGTGCCTGGAGGGGGGTCCCTAATGAAAAACTGTTTTTT. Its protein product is CAWRGVPNEKLFF. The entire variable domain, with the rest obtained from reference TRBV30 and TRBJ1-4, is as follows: SQTIHQWPATLVQPVGSPLSLECTVEGTSNPNLYWYRQAAGRGLQLLFYSVGIGQISSEVPQNLSASRPQDRQFILSSKKLLLSDSGFYLCAWRGVPNEKLFFGSGTQLSVL.